This T cell receptor beta chain was retrieved from a study of blood T cell repertoires in COVID-19. Repertoires were generated with immunoSEQ multiplex PCR, while TCRdb's copy carries only in-frame clones and drops some. The table has 290,000 or so clones, approximately 89% seen once. Trimming took 1 base from V and 7 from J; bases not matched to a gene: 6. There are 14 residues in the CDR3. Per germline, CDR1 LGHDT and CDR2 YNNKEL (reference sequence). Specimen: PBMCs or T cells enriched from blood (not recorded which). This chain uses TRBV3-1 (or the pseudogene TRBV3-2) with TRBJ2-7; 8 bases fit TRBD2. The clonotype was recovered from a woman between 18 and 29 years old who had recovered from COVID-19. The CDR3: CASSQAGGMREQYF. In nucleotides, the CDR3 is TGTGCCAGCAGCCAAGCGGGGGGGATGCGGGAGCAGTACTTC.